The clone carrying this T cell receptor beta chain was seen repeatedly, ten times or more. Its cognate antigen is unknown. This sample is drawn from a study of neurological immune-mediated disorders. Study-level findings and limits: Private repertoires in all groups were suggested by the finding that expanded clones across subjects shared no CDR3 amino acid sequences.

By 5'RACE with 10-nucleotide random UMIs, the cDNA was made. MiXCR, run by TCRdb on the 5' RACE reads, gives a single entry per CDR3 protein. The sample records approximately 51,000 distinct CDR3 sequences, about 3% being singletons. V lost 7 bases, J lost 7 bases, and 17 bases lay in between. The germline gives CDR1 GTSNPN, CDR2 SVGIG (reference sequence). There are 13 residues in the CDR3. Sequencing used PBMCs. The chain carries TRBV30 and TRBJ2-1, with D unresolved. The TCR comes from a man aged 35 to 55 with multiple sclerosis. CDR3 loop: CAYRFDIENEQFF. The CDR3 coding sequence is TGTGCCTACCGGTTTGATATAGAGAATGAGCAGTTCTTC. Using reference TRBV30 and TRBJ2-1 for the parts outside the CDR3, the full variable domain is SQTIHQWPATLVQPVGSPLSLECTVEGTSNPNLYWYRQAAGRGLQLLFYSVGIGQISSEVPQNLSASRPQDRQFILSSKKLLLSDSGFYLCAYRFDIENEQFFGPGTRLTVL.